Listed below are T cell receptor beta chains from one sample, sequenced in a study of Graves' ophthalmopathy and Graves' hyperthyroidism. TCRdb reprocessed the multiplex PCR reads with MiXCR, giving one entry per CDR3 protein. The sample records about 1.2 million distinct CDR3 sequences, around a third being singletons. Sequenced: peripheral blood or thyroid tissue (not recorded which). These receptors originate from an adult man with Graves' hyperthyroidism. The CDR3 runs from the conserved cysteine through the conserved F or W.

V gene	J gene	CDR3 protein
TRBV7-6	TRBJ2-7	CASSLGGGQGVHEQYF
TRBV12-3/TRBV12-4	TRBJ2-2	CASSFGTSFTGELFF
TRBV6-5	TRBJ1-5	CASREYGTGDSNQPQHF
TRBV6-5	TRBJ1-6	CASSYSRQGSGSPLHF
TRBV20-1	TRBJ2-7	CSARAGAGPYEQYF
TRBV12-3/TRBV12-4	TRBJ1-5	CASSRGGPMTQHF
TRBV7-8	TRBJ1-1	CASSRQTGRNTEAFF
TRBV5-1	TRBJ1-1	CASSFGGGGPEAFF
TRBV19	TRBJ1-3	CASSTSTGGSGNTIYF
TRBV15	TRBJ1-1	CATSRDRGKNTEAFF
TRBV19	TRBJ1-4	CASSPTGANYEKLFF
TRBV5-1	TRBJ1-6	CASSLTGTGYSPLHF
TRBV6-2/TRBV6-3	TRBJ2-2	CAISESAKAENTGELFF
TRBV7-3	TRBJ2-6	CASSLTRGPSSGANVLTF
TRBV20-1	TRBJ2-7	CSASLLADYEQYF
TRBV10-3	TRBJ1-1	CASSLVDAPLGAFF
TRBV2	TRBJ1-2	CASSENGRNGYTF
TRBV5-1	TRBJ1-1	CASSLGAGSPEAFF
TRBV6-5	TRBJ2-5	CASSYSPGVGETQYF
TRBV2	TRBJ1-1	CAWKKELYNTEAFF
TRBV29-1	TRBJ1-2	CSVGTGADYGYTF
TRBV19	TRBJ1-1	CASSMDRSQSEAEAFF
TRBV29-1	TRBJ2-2	CSVQPTGGTGEPFF
TRBV7-8	TRBJ1-6	CASSLFRGYNQPLHF
TRBV7-2	TRBJ2-6	CASRRTQGSGANVLTF
TRBV5-1	TRBJ2-7	CASSLTRQYF
TRBV14	TRBJ1-3	CASSQGAGNTIYF
TRBV20-1	TRBJ2-2	CSASFWGGTGTNTGELFF
TRBV7-8	TRBJ2-5	CASSSTLGQGQETQYF
TRBV5-1	TRBJ1-1	CASRSRVENTEAFF
TRBV7-9	TRBJ1-2	CASSVQGPNGYTF
TRBV19	TRBJ1-3	CASSYRDRGLGNTIYF
TRBV4-3	TRBJ1-4	CASSQEGRGAEKLFF
TRBV28	TRBJ1-2	CASSSNLGRGYTF
TRBV29-1	TRBJ1-2	CSVEDRGTMGYTF
TRBV7-2	TRBJ1-2	CASSPSGTGGSGYTF
TRBV6-5	TRBJ1-1	CASSYSIWGGTEAFF
TRBV7-9	TRBJ1-2	CASSRLPGHHDYGYTF
TRBV12-3/TRBV12-4	TRBJ1-2	CASSWGTGPNYGYTF
TRBV11-2	TRBJ1-2	CASSLVPEYGGRYGYTF
TRBV29-1	TRBJ2-5	CSVHRGTGVGETQYF
TRBV7-3	TRBJ2-5	CASSQTAIGSRETQYF
TRBV7-9	TRBJ2-5	CASAANQETQYF
TRBV4-1	TRBJ1-4	CASSHGTGAGRNEKLFF
TRBV7-6	TRBJ2-7	CASSPAEGTDTIF
TRBV5-8	TRBJ2-5	CASSFWQGLGETQYF